Shown below are 13 T cell receptor beta chains from a single sample sequenced in a study of cytomegalovirus exposure and HLA in healthy donors. Here immunoSEQ multiplex PCR was the method, and the copy in TCRdb shows in-frame clones only, minus some. In the table there are 150,000 to 200,000 clones, 85% to 90% of which are singletons. The specimen was PBMCs. These TCRs come from a man aged 18 to 35 in good health and CMV-seropositive.

The chain joins TRBV6-1 to TRBJ2-7; TRBD2 matches at 8 bases. This CDR3 has 15 amino acids. Per the germline V gene, CDR1 is MNHNS and CDR2 is SASEGT. J was trimmed by 2 bases and V by 7 bases; bases with no gene match: 10. The chain's CDR3 is CASNAVLAATYEQYF. The CDR3 DNA reads TGTGCCAGCAACGCTGTACTAGCGGCAACCTACGAGCAGTACTTC.

The chain joins TRBV6-5 to TRBJ2-5; 9 positions match TRBD1. V was pared by 6 bases and J by 2 bases, with 4 bases of the junction left unmatched. The CDR3 loop spans 14 amino acids. The germline gives CDR1 MNHEY, CDR2 SVGAGI. The CDR3 loop is CASSFGTGQETQYF. DNA of the CDR3: TGTGCCAGCAGCTTTGGGACAGGGCAAGAGACCCAGTACTTC.

The chain has TRBV7-8 and TRBJ2-5, with D perhaps TRBD1 (6 bases). The V gene lost 1 base and the J gene lost 2 bases, with 20 bases spanning the gap. Germline values: CDR1 SGHVS, CDR2 FQNEAQ. CDR3 size: 18 residues. This CDR3 reads CASSLGTADVGYQETQYF. The DNA for the CDR3 is TGTGCCAGCAGCTTAGGGACAGCCGATGTTGGGTATCAAGAGACCCAGTACTTC.

The rearrangement uses TRBV18 and TRBJ2-7; 9 positions agree with TRBD2. V shed 4 bases, J shed 4 bases, and the junction held 14 bases outside the gene matches. Germline assignment: CDR1 KGHSH and CDR2 LQKENI. This CDR3 spans 17 amino acids. The CDR3 DNA is TGTGCCAGCTCACTCCCGGGGCCCCTAGCGGGATCATACGAGCAGTACTTC. This codes for CASSLPGPLAGSYEQYF.

The chain recombines TRBV7-2 with TRBJ1-2, with TRBD1 identical over 9 bases. This CDR3 has 15 residues. V lost 5 bases, J lost 5 bases, and 9 bases stayed unmatched. Germline V gives CDR1 SGHTA, CDR2 FQGNSA. The CDR3 region has the DNA TGTGCCAGCAGCCAACCCGGGACAGGGTGGTATGGCTACACCTTC. It encodes CASSQPGTGWYGYTF.

The chain has TRBV28 and TRBJ1-5, with 8 bases fitting TRBD1. The CDR3 spans 14 residues. CDR1 is MDHEN, CDR2 SYDVKM, per germline. Germline trimming cut 5 bases from V and 3 bases from J; bases unmatched to any gene: 3. The DNA of the CDR3 is TGTGCCAGCAGTCTGACAGGGGTCAATCAGCCCCAGCATTTT. This sequence encodes CASSLTGVNQPQHF.

The CDR3 nucleotides are TGTGCCAGCAGCGCCTACTCTAGCAACGACAATGAGCAGTTCTTC. This sequence encodes CASSAYSSNDNEQFF. The V gene is TRBV9, the J gene TRBJ2-1; possible D gene TRBD2, 5 bases. Trimming took off 3 bases at V and 5 bases at J, with 15 bases between the two ends. The length of the CDR3 is 15 residues. Germline values: CDR1 SGDLS, CDR2 YYNGEE.

The chain couples TRBV18 to TRBJ2-2, with D perhaps matching TRBD2 (6 bases). V dropped 0 bases and J dropped 6 bases, with 8 bases sitting between them. CDR3 length equals 14 residues. Germline V CDR1 and CDR2: KGHSH, LQKENI. CDR3 in DNA: TGTGCCAGCTCACCACCATCGGGAGCCGGGGAGCTGTTTTTT. Amino acids: CASSPPSGAGELFF.

This chain connects TRBV7-9 to TRBJ1-1; the D gene is possibly TRBD1 (5 bases). This CDR3 is 15 amino acids long. Deletions cut 1 base from V and 3 bases from J, with 12 bases between. CDR1 and CDR2 (germline): SEHNR, FQNEAQ (reference sequence). The CDR3 nucleotides read TGTGCCAGCAGCTTAGTGTCCCGGGGGGACACTGAAGCTTTCTTT. It encodes CASSLVSRGDTEAFF. Combining the CDR3 with reference TRBV7-9 and TRBJ1-1 gives the whole variable domain DTGVSQNPRHKITKRGQNVTFRCDPISEHNRLYWYRQTLGQGPEFLTYFQNEAQLEKSRLLSDRFSAERPKGSFSTLEIQRTEQGDSAMYLCASSLVSRGDTEAFFGQGTRLTVV.

The V gene is TRBV5-1, the J gene TRBJ2-2; TRBD1 aligns across 8 bases. Germline CDR1 SGHRS, CDR2 YFSETQ. The V and J ends lost 4 bases and 1 base, in that order; junction bases with no gene match: 3. CDR3 length equals 15 residues. CDR3 loop: CASSLDRENTGELFF. The CDR3 DNA sequence: TGCGCCAGCAGCCTGGACAGGGAGAACACCGGGGAGCTGTTTTTT.

The chain has TRBV4-1 and TRBJ1-5; D unresolved. This CDR3 is 13 amino acids long. The germline V and J ends were trimmed by 2 bases and 4 bases, with 6 bases remaining between them. Per the germline V gene, CDR1 is MGHRA and CDR2 is YSYEKL. In nucleotides, the CDR3 is TGCGCCAGCAGCCAACAGGAAAATCAGCCCCAGCATTTT. It encodes CASSQQENQPQHF.

This rearrangement joins TRBV4-2 to TRBJ2-2; 15 bases line up with TRBD2. The CDR3 loop spans 17 amino acids. Germline CDR1 reads LGHNA; CDR2 reads YNFKEQ. Unmatched junction bases numbered 6, after V lost 5 bases and J lost 5 bases. The CDR3 spells CASSETGTSGRTGELFF. The DNA for the CDR3 is TGTGCCAGCAGCGAAACCGGGACTAGCGGGAGGACCGGGGAGCTGTTTTTT.

The V call is TRBV5-1, the J call TRBJ2-1, with TRBD2 matching 13 bases. V lost 4 bases, J lost 3 bases, and 4 bases stayed unmatched. CDR1 is SGHRS and CDR2 is YFSETQ in the germline V gene. CDR3 size: 16 residues. The CDR3 loop is CASSNRTSGSYNEQFF. The DNA for the CDR3 is TGCGCCAGCAGCAATCGGACTAGCGGGAGCTACAATGAGCAGTTCTTC.